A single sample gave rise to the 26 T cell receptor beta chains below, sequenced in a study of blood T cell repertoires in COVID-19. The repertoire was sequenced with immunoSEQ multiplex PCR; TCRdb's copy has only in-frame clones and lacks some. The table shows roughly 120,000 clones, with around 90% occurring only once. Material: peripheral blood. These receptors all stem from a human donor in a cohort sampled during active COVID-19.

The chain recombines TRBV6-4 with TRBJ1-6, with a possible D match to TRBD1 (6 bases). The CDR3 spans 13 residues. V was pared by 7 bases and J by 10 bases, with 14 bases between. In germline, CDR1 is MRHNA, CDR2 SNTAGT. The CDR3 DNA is TGTGCCAGCAAGGGGGAATTAGGATCACCCCTCCACTTT. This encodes CASKGELGSPLHF.

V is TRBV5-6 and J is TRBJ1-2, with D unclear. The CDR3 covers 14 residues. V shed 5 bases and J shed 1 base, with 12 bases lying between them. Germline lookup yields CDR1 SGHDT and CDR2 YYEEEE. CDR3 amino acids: CASREGSFNYGYTF. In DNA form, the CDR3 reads TGTGCCAGCAGGGAGGGAAGTTTTAACTATGGCTACACCTTC.

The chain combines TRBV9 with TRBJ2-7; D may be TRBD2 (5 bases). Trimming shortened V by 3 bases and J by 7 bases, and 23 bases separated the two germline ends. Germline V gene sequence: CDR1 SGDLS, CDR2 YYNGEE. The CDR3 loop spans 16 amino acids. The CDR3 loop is CASSAGLTTLVLEQYF. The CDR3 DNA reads TGTGCCAGCAGCGCCGGACTGACCACCTTAGTATTGGAGCAGTACTTC.

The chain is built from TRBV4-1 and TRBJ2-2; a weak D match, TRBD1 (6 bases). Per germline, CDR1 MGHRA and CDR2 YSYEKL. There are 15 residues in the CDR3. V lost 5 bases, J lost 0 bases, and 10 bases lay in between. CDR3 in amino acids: CASSKGDTNTGELFF. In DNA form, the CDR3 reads TGCGCCAGCAGCAAAGGGGACACGAACACCGGGGAGCTGTTTTTT.

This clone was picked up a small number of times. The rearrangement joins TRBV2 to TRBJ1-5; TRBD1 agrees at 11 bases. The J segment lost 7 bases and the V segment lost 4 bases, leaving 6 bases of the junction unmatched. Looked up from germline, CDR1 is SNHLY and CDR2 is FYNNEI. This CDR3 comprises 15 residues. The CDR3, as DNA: TGTGCCAGCAGTGGCCGGACAGGGGGCTCACAGCCCCAGCATTTT. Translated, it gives CASSGRTGGSQPQHF.

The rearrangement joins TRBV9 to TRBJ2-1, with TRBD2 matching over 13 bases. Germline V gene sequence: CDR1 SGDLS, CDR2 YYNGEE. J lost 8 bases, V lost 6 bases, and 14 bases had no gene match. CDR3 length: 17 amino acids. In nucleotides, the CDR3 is TGTGCCAGCACCAATCCTGGACTAGCGGGAGTTAGTGATGAGCAGTTCTTC. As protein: CASTNPGLAGVSDEQFF.

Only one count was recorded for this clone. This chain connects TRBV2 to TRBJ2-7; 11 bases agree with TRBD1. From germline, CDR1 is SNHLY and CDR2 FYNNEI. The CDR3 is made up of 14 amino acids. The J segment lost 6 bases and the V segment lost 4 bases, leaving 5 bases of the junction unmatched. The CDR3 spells CASSVGTGGFEQYF. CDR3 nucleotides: TGTGCCAGCAGTGTAGGGACAGGGGGGTTCGAGCAGTACTTC.

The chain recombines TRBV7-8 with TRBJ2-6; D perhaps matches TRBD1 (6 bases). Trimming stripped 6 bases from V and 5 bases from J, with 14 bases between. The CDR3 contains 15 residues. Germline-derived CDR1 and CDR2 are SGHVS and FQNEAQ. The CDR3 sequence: CASSSGTTWANVLTF. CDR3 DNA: TGTGCCAGCAGTTCAGGGACAACCTGGGCCAACGTCCTGACTTTC.

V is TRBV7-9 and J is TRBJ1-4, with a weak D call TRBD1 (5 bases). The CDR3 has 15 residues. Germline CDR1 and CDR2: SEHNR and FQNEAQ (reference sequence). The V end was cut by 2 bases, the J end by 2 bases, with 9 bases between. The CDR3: CASSLIQGTNEKLFF. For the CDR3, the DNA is TGTGCCAGCAGCTTAATCCAGGGCACTAATGAAAAACTGTTTTTT. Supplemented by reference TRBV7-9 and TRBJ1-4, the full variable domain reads DTGVSQNPRHKITKRGQNVTFRCDPISEHNRLYWYRQTLGQGPEFLTYFQNEAQLEKSRLLSDRFSAERPKGSFSTLEIQRTEQGDSAMYLCASSLIQGTNEKLFFGSGTQLSVL.

The CDR3 region is CASSLGGDWDQPQHF. The CDR3 DNA is TGTGCCAGCAGCTTGGGCGGGGACTGGGACCAGCCCCAGCATTTT. The chain links TRBV5-8 to TRBJ1-5, with D possibly TRBD1 on 5 matching bases. The length of the CDR3 is 15 residues. CDR1 SGHTS and CDR2 YDEGEE come from the germline V gene. V was trimmed by 0 bases and J by 7 bases, leaving 14 bases between them. Filled out from reference TRBV5-8 and TRBJ1-5, the complete variable domain reads EAGVTQSPTHLIKTRGQQATLRCSPISGHTSVYWYQQALGLGLQFLLWYDEGEERNRGNFPPRFSGRQFPNYSSELNVNALELEDSALYLCASSLGGDWDQPQHFGDGTRLSIL.

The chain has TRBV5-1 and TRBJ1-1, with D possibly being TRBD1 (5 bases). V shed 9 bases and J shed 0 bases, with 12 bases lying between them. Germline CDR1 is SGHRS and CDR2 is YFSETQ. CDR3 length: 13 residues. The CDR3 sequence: CATRTNLNTEAFF. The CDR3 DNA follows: TGCGCCACCAGGACAAACCTGAACACTGAAGCTTTCTTT.

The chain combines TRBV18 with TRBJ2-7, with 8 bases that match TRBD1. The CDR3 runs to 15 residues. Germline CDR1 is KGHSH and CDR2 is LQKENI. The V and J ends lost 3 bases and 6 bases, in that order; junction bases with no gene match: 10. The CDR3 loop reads CASSPPGTGIGEQYF. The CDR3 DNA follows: TGTGCCAGCTCACCCCCCGGGACAGGCATCGGCGAGCAGTACTTC.

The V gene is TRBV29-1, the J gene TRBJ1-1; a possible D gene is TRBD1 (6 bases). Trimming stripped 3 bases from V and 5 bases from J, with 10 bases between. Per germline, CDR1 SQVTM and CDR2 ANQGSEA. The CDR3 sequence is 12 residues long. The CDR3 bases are TGCAGCGTTGAGAGGGGGGGTACTGAAGCTTTCTTT. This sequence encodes CSVERGGTEAFF.

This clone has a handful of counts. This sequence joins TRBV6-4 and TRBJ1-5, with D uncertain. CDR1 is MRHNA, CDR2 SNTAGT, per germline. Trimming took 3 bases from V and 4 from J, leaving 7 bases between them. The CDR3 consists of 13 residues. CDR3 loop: CASSEEGNQPQHF. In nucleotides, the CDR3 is TGTGCCAGCAGTGAAGAGGGTAATCAGCCCCAGCATTTT.

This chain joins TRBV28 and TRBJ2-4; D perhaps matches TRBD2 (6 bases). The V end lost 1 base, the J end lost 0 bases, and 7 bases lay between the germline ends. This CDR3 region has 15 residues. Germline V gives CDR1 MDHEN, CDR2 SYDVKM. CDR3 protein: CASSLSGLAKNIQYF. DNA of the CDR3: TGTGCCAGCAGTTTATCGGGACTAGCCAAAAACATTCAGTACTTC.

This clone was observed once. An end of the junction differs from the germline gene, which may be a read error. The CDR3 DNA follows: TGTGCAAGCAGACTTTACAATGAGCAGTTCTTC. It encodes CASRLYNEQFF. The chain links TRBV28 to TRBJ2-1, with D hard to call. The CDR3 loop spans 11 amino acids. Germline V gives CDR1 MDHEN, CDR2 SYDVKM.

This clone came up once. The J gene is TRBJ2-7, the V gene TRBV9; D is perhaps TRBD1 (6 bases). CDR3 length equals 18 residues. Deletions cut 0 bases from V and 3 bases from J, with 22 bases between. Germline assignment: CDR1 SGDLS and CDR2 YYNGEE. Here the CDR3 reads CASSVGTGSGLKNYEQYF. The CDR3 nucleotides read TGTGCCAGCAGCGTAGGAACAGGGTCGGGATTAAAGAACTACGAGCAGTACTTC.

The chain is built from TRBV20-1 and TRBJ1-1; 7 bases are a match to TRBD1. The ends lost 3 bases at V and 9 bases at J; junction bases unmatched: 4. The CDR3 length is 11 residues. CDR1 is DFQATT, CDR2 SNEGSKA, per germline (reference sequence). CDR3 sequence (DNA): TGCAGTGCTAGGGGACAGCGCAAAGCTTTCTTT. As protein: CSARGQRKAFF.

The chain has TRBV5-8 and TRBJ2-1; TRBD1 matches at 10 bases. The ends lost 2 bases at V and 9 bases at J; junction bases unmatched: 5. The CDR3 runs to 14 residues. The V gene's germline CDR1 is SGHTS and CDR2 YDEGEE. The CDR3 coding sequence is TGTGCCAGCAGCTTCCCGACAGGGGGCCGTGAGCAGTTCTTC. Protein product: CASSFPTGGREQFF.

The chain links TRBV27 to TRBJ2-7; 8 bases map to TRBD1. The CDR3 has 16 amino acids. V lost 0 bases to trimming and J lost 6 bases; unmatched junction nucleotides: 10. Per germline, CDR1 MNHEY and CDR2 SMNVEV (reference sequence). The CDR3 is CASSLSLFGQGGEQYF. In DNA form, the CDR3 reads TGTGCCAGCAGTTTATCGCTGTTTGGACAGGGCGGCGAGCAGTACTTC.

The DNA for the CDR3 is TGTGCCAGCAGCAACCCCAGGGGGGACACTGAAGCTTTCTTT. Translation gives CASSNPRGDTEAFF. The J gene is TRBJ1-1, the V gene TRBV21-1; TRBD1 is the table's D call, not checked against the DNA. TRBV21-1 is shown as a pseudogene. The CDR3 contains 14 residues.

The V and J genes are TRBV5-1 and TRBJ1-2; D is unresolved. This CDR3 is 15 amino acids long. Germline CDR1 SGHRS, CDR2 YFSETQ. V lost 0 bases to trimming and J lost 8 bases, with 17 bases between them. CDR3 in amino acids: CASSLAGSREVGYTF. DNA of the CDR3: TGCGCCAGCAGCTTGGCCGGAAGTAGGGAGGTGGGCTACACCTTC.

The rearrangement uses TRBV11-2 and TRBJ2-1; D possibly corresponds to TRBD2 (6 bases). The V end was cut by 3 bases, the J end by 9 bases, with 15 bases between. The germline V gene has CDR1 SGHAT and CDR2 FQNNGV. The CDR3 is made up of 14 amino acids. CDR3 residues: CASSFEAGIGEQFF. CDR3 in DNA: TGTGCCAGCAGCTTTGAGGCGGGGATAGGTGAGCAGTTCTTC.

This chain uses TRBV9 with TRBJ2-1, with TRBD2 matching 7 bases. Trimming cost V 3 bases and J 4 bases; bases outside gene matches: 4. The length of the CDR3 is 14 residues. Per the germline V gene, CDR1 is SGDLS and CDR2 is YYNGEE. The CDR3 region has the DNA TGTGCCAGCAGCGACAACGGGGGGTACAATGAGCAGTTCTTC. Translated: CASSDNGGYNEQFF.

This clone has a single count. The CDR3 reads CASSLTSGIEQYF. DNA of the CDR3: TGTGCCAGCAGCCTTACTAGCGGGATCGAGCAGTACTTC. The V call is TRBV11-3, the J call TRBJ2-7, with TRBD2 matching over 10 bases. This CDR3 has 13 residues. V dropped 5 bases and J dropped 6; count of bases not matched to a gene: 4. Germline V gene lookup returns CDR1 SGHNT and CDR2 YENEEA.

CDR3 bases: TGCGCCAGCAGCTTGGTTGGGGACTACGGTCAGCCCCAGCATTTT. As protein: CASSLVGDYGQPQHF. The chain carries TRBV5-1 and TRBJ1-5, with a weak D call TRBD1 (5 bases). CDR1 SGHRS and CDR2 YFSETQ come from the germline V gene. V lost 0 bases, J lost 6 bases, and 13 bases lay in between. This CDR3 has 15 residues.